A single sample gave rise to the 9 T cell receptor beta chains below, sequenced in a study of CD8+CD57+ T cells in acquired aplastic anemia. Patients picked for sequencing had shown CD8+CD57+ cell expansion detected by flow cytometry. The template for TCR beta VDJ and CDR3 sequence profiling was genomic DNA. TCRdb re-analysed the reads in MiXCR, keeping a single row per CDR3 protein. The table includes roughly 280,000 distinct CDR3 sequences, about three fifths detected once. The sample was sorted CD4+, CD8+, or CD8+CD57+ T cells (not recorded which) from PBMCs. The receptors were gathered from a human donor with aplastic anemia.

V usage is TRBV4-3 and J usage is TRBJ2-3; D is unresolved. This CDR3 has 13 amino acids. V lost 4 bases, J lost 10 bases, and 15 bases lay in between. From germline, CDR1 is LGHNA and CDR2 YSLEER. The CDR3 bases are TGCGCCAGCAGCCGGTCGGGCGTCTCGGCGCAGTATTTT. Translated: CASSRSGVSAQYF.

This clonotype was found a few times. The V gene is TRBV24-1, the J gene TRBJ2-1; tentative D call: TRBD2 (5 bases). The germline V gene has CDR1 KGHDR and CDR2 SFDVKD. Deletions cut 4 bases from V and 5 bases from J, with 8 bases between. CDR3 length: 13 amino acids. The CDR3 DNA follows: TGTGCCACCAGTGACCTGAGGGACAATGAGCAGTTCTTC. This gives the protein CATSDLRDNEQFF.

The chain recombines TRBV9 with TRBJ2-3; D is undetermined. Trimming left V 0 bases short and J 6 bases short, with 5 bases between. The germline CDR1 and CDR2 sequences are SGDLS and YYNGEE. The CDR3 has 12 residues. The CDR3 region has the DNA TGTGCCAGCAGCGTAGAGGGTGATACGCAGTATTTT. Protein product: CASSVEGDTQYF.

V usage is TRBV30 and J usage is TRBJ2-7, with D tentatively TRBD1 (6 bases). V lost 3 bases, J lost 3 bases, and 9 bases lay in between. This CDR3 contains 12 residues. Germline V lookup: CDR1 GTSNPN, CDR2 SVGIG (reference sequence). CDR3 coding DNA: TGTGCCTGGAGAGAGGACAGCTACGAGCAGTACTTC. It encodes CAWREDSYEQYF.

The CDR3 sequence: CSARDVQGAYEQYF. In DNA form, the CDR3 reads TGCAGTGCTAGAGATGTACAGGGGGCCTACGAGCAGTACTTC. This chain connects TRBV20-1 to TRBJ2-7; 8 bases match TRBD1. The CDR3 totals 14 residues. Looked up from germline, CDR1 is DFQATT and CDR2 is SNEGSKA (reference sequence). V lost 0 bases to trimming and J lost 2 bases; unmatched junction nucleotides: 3.

This chain links TRBV11-2 with TRBJ2-1; D remains unclear. The CDR3 covers 14 residues. V dropped 8 bases and J dropped 6 bases, with 17 bases sitting between them. Germline V CDR1 and CDR2: SGHAT, FQNNGV. The CDR3 DNA reads as TGTGCCAGCGTATCTTCCCGGGTCAGCAATGAGCAGTTCTTC. Translated: CASVSSRVSNEQFF.

The chain joins TRBV7-3 to TRBJ2-3; D is tentatively TRBD1 or TRBD2 (5 bases each). V lost 2 bases and J 6 bases, leaving 9 bases between the germline ends. The CDR3 extends over 13 amino acids. Germline lookup yields CDR1 SGHTA and CDR2 FQGTGA. The CDR3 nucleotides are TGTGCCAGCAGCTTACGTGAGGGGGATACGCAGTATTTT. It codes for CASSLREGDTQYF.

This chain uses TRBV15 with TRBJ1-5, with 9 positions matching TRBD1. The CDR3 extends over 18 amino acids. With 2 bases clipped from V and 3 bases from J, the junction kept 11 bases outside the gene matches. CDR1 LNHNV and CDR2 YYDKDF come from the germline V gene (reference sequence). CDR3 amino acids: CATSRPFPGQGVNQPQHF. CDR3 sequence (DNA): TGTGCCACCAGCAGACCATTTCCGGGACAGGGCGTCAATCAGCCCCAGCATTTT.

This clonotype has ten or more counts. This chain uses TRBV19 with TRBJ1-1, with D possibly being TRBD1 (6 bases). V was clipped by 3 bases and J by 5 bases, with 13 bases between them. The CDR3 loop spans 14 amino acids. Germline CDR1 is LNHDA and CDR2 is SQIVND (reference sequence). CDR3 in amino acids: CASSIMGAHTEAFF. The CDR3 DNA reads TGTGCCAGTAGTATTATGGGGGCGCATACTGAAGCTTTCTTT.